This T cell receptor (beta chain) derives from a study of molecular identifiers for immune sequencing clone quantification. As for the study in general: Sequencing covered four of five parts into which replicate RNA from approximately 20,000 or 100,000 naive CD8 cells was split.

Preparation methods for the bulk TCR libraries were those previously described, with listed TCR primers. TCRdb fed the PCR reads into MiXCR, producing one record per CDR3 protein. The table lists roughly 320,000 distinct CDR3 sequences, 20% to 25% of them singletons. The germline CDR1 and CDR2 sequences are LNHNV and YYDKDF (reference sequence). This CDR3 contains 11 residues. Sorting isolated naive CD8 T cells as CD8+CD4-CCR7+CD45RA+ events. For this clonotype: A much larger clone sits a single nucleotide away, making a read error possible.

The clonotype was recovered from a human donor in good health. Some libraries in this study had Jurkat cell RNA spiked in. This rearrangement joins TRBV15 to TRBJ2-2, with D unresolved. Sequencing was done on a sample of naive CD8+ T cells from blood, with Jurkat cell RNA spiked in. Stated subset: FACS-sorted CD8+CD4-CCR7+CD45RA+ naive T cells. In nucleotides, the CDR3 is TGTGTCAGAAAGCTGGCCGGGGAGCTGTTTTTT. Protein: CVRKLAGELFF.